Following are 5 T cell receptor beta chains from one sample sequenced in a study of cytomegalovirus exposure and HLA in healthy donors. The primer mix had 60 Vbeta and 13 Jbeta primers. Assay: immunoSEQ multiplex PCR; the TCRdb copy retains only in-frame clones and omits some. The profile covers 87,000 or so clones, with roughly 79% appearing a single time and about 5% taken by the ten largest. The sample was PBMCs. The origin of the receptors is a woman in her thirties or forties in good health and CMV-seronegative.

The V call is TRBV28, the J call TRBJ1-2, with D unclear. There are 14 residues in the CDR3. CDR1 and CDR2 from the germline V gene are MDHEN and SYDVKM. Trimming shortened V by 6 bases and J by 4 bases, and 15 bases separated the two germline ends. CDR3 sequence: CASSPRQIPYGYTF. In DNA form, the CDR3 reads TGTGCCAGCAGCCCGCGCCAAATCCCCTATGGCTACACCTTC.

J is TRBJ2-5 and V is TRBV5-4; D not certain. TRBJ2-7 explains the end of the DNA better; the J call may be wrong. Germline lookup yields CDR1 SGHNT and CDR2 YYREEE (reference sequence). This CDR3 comprises 13 residues. DNA for the CDR3: TGTGCCAGCAGGTCGCATAGCTCCTACGAGCAGTACTTC. Protein product: CASRSHSSYEQYF.

The chain combines TRBV19 with TRBJ1-5; D unclear. This CDR3 contains 15 residues. Germline V gives CDR1 LNHDA, CDR2 SQIVND (reference sequence). With 7 bases removed from V and 9 bases from J, the gap between germline ends came to 22 bases. In DNA, the CDR3 is TGTGCCAGTACCCCTTCGTACAGTTCCAGGTGGCCCCAGCATTTT. This sequence encodes CASTPSYSSRWPQHF.

The chain recombines TRBV5-1 with TRBJ2-5; perhaps TRBD2 as D (5 bases). The CDR3 is made up of 13 amino acids. The ends were cut back, 4 bases at V and 1 base at J, with 8 bases in the middle. CDR1 and CDR2 (germline): SGHRS, YFSETQ. The CDR3 bases are TGCGCCAGCAGCCCGGGATCCCAAGAGACCCAGTACTTC. Encoded protein: CASSPGSQETQYF.

The rearrangement uses TRBV4-1 and TRBJ2-5; D perhaps matches TRBD2 (6 bases). The CDR3 consists of 16 residues. Trimming took 2 bases from V and 5 from J, leaving 18 bases between them. CDR1 and CDR2 from the germline V gene are MGHRA and YSYEKL. CDR3 nucleotides: TGCGCCAGCAGCCAATACGGGGGTCTCCCCGGGGAGACCCAGTACTTC. This sequence encodes CASSQYGGLPGETQYF.